What follows is one T cell receptor (beta chain) and its context. This entry is derived from a study of ipilimumab plus nivolumab after autologous stem cell transplantation. Whole-study context: The DLBCL group included primary refractory and relapsed cases.

Starting 14 to 28 days after autologous transplant, ipilimumab 1 mg/kg was given. Patients received nivolumab 3 mg/kg at weeks 1, 4, 7, 10, then fortnightly to week 26. Data came from immunoSEQ multiplex PCR; TCRdb stores just in-frame clones and leaves some out. The sample contains about 19,000 clones, 65% to 85% of which appear only once. This CDR3 is 14 amino acids long. Germline values: CDR1 SGHDN, CDR2 FVKESK. The V end lost 2 bases, the J end lost 7 bases, and 13 bases lay between the germline ends. The receptor was derived from a male donor with diffuse large B-cell lymphoma. The sample was PBMCs, taken in a trial of ipilimumab plus nivolumab as post-transplant consolidation. The rearrangement links TRBV14 to TRBJ2-3; the D gene is possibly TRBD2 (6 bases). The DNA for the CDR3 is TGTGCCAGCAGCCAATTAGCGGTTGAGAATACGCAGTATTTT. This translates into CASSQLAVENTQYF.